The 18 T cell receptor beta chains below were found in one sample sequenced in a study of T cell changes during pregnancy in multiple sclerosis. The method was immunoSEQ multiplex PCR; TCRdb's version includes in-frame clones alone and lacks a portion of them. The data hold about 73,000 clones, with 85% to 95% observed a single time. This specimen was peripheral blood, taken in the third trimester of pregnancy. The source of these receptors is a female donor in good health, enrolled as a control in a pregnancy study.

V usage is TRBV5-4 and J usage is TRBJ2-1; D is perhaps TRBD2 (6 bases). V dropped 5 bases and J dropped 8 bases, with 14 bases sitting between them. This CDR3 is 13 amino acids long. In germline, CDR1 is SGHNT, CDR2 YYREEE (reference sequence). DNA of the CDR3: TGTGCCAGCAGTTTCTTAGGGACTTATGAGCAGTTCTTC. Translated: CASSFLGTYEQFF.

This sequence joins TRBV19 and TRBJ1-3, with D maybe TRBD1 (6 bases). Trimming took off 7 bases at V and 2 bases at J, with 9 bases between the two ends. This CDR3 spans 13 amino acids. Germline CDR1 reads LNHDA; CDR2 reads SQIVND (reference sequence). In DNA form, the CDR3 reads TGTGCCAGTACCGAGGGGGCTGGAAACACCATATATTTT. The encoded protein is CASTEGAGNTIYF.

This clone was observed a single time. The V gene is TRBV4-1, the J gene TRBJ1-6, with 7 bases matching TRBD1. Unmatched junction bases numbered 11, after V lost 1 base and J lost 8 bases. This CDR3 is built from 17 residues. Per the germline V gene, CDR1 is MGHRA and CDR2 is YSYEKL. The CDR3 DNA follows: TGCGCCAGCAGCCAAGTCTTGGACAGGAGTGGTGATTCACCCCTCCACTTT. This gives the protein CASSQVLDRSGDSPLHF.

The genes are TRBV27 and TRBJ2-5, with 13 bases fitting TRBD2. Trimming took 5 bases from V and 1 from J; bases not matched to a gene: 4. CDR3 size: 16 residues. Germline CDR1 reads MNHEY; CDR2 reads SMNVEV (reference sequence). In DNA form, the CDR3 reads TGTGCCAGCAGTCAACTAGCGGGAGGGCCCCAAGAGACCCAGTACTTC. Translating it yields CASSQLAGGPQETQYF.

The chain recombines TRBV27 with TRBJ2-7, with D possibly being TRBD2 (5 bases). This CDR3 has 12 residues. Trimming cost V 4 bases and J 9 bases, with 13 bases left between them. Germline V CDR1 and CDR2: MNHEY, SMNVEV (reference sequence). CDR3 coding DNA: TGTGCCAGCAGTTACCCAGAGGGCGTGCAGTACTTC. Its protein product is CASSYPEGVQYF.

The CDR3 region has the DNA TGTGCCAGCAGTGCGCAGGGGGCGCGGGGAACTAATGAAAAACTGTTTTTT. It is translated as CASSAQGARGTNEKLFF. The chain joins TRBV6-1 to TRBJ1-4, with 8 positions matching TRBD1. The V gene's germline CDR1 is MNHNS and CDR2 SASEGT. J lost 1 base, V lost 4 bases, and 8 bases had no gene match. CDR3 length equals 17 residues.

In DNA form, the CDR3 reads TGCGCCAGCAACAGGGGCACCGCGAACACCGGGGAGCTGTTTTTT. This codes for CASNRGTANTGELFF. The rearrangement uses TRBV5-1 and TRBJ2-2; 7 nucleotides align to TRBD1. Germline V lookup: CDR1 SGHRS, CDR2 YFSETQ. With 6 bases clipped from V and 0 bases from J, the junction kept 5 bases outside the gene matches. The CDR3 extends over 15 amino acids.

The chain uses TRBV9 and TRBJ1-5; weak D call: TRBD1 (5 bases). Germline CDR1 SGDLS, CDR2 YYNGEE. There are 14 residues in the CDR3. V was cut by 0 bases and J by 9 bases, with 13 bases left in between. CDR3: CASSVESGGGPQHF. The DNA of the CDR3 is TGTGCCAGCAGCGTAGAATCCGGCGGGGGGCCCCAGCATTTT.

V is TRBV19 and J is TRBJ2-1; a possible D gene is TRBD2 (6 bases). The germline V and J ends were trimmed by 3 bases and 10 bases, with 13 bases remaining between them. This CDR3 spans 13 amino acids. The germline V gene has CDR1 LNHDA and CDR2 SQIVND (reference sequence). The DNA of the CDR3 is TGTGCCAGTAGTATGGGGGGACTGCGGGAGCAGTTCTTC. Translating gives CASSMGGLREQFF.

This chain joins TRBV25-1 and TRBJ1-2, with a possible D match to TRBD1 (5 bases). The CDR3 is 15 amino acids. The V gene's germline CDR1 is MGHDK and CDR2 SYGVNS. V was clipped by 3 bases and J by 3 bases, with 14 bases between them. In DNA form, the CDR3 reads TGTGCCAGCAGTGACTTTTCGGGGGGTTACTATGGCTACACCTTC. Translated: CASSDFSGGYYGYTF.

V gene TRBV29-1 combines with J gene TRBJ2-1; 12 nucleotides match TRBD1. The V segment lost 3 bases and the J segment 7 bases; nucleotides outside the gene matches: 10. The CDR3 runs 16 residues. Germline assignment: CDR1 SQVTM and CDR2 ANQGSEA. CDR3 sequence: CSVDYGGQGAWNEQFF. CDR3 bases: TGCAGCGTTGATTACGGGGGACAGGGGGCCTGGAATGAGCAGTTCTTC.

The chain uses TRBV7-8 and TRBJ2-2; maybe TRBD2 (6 bases). Germline V gives CDR1 SGHVS, CDR2 FQNEAQ. The CDR3 contains 15 residues. V lost 5 bases and J lost 0, with 10 bases in between. The CDR3 reads CASSAGRTNTGELFF. CDR3 coding DNA: TGTGCCAGCAGCGCGGGACGGACGAACACCGGGGAGCTGTTTTTT.

The rearrangement uses TRBV10-2 and TRBJ2-1; 11 bases map to TRBD1. CDR1 is WSHSY, CDR2 SAAADI, per germline. With V trimmed by 6 bases and J by 4 bases, 5 bases remained unmatched. The CDR3 extends over 15 amino acids. CDR3 sequence reads: CASRRTGGMYNEQFF. The CDR3, as DNA: TGCGCCAGCAGGAGGACAGGGGGCATGTACAATGAGCAGTTCTTC.

This chain connects TRBV6-1 to TRBJ1-2; 7 positions agree with TRBD1. In germline, CDR1 is MNHNS, CDR2 SASEGT. There are 10 residues in the CDR3. V trimming: 8 bases; J trimming: 8 bases; junction bases outside the gene matches: 2. CDR3 nucleotide sequence: TGTGCCAGCCGGGGACAGGGCTACACCTTC. It codes for CASRGQGYTF.

V and J are TRBV15 and TRBJ1-1, with 7 nucleotides matching TRBD1. The germline V gene has CDR1 LNHNV and CDR2 YYDKDF (reference sequence). V was clipped by 5 bases and J by 3 bases; unmatched bases: 6. The CDR3 runs to 14 residues. The DNA for the CDR3 is TGTGCCACCAGCCCCACCGGGACAGACACTGAAGCTTTCTTT. This encodes CATSPTGTDTEAFF.

The chain uses TRBV6-1 and TRBJ2-1, with TRBD2 matching over 13 bases. Germline assignment: CDR1 MNHNS and CDR2 SASEGT. The CDR3 is made up of 16 amino acids. J gave up 6 bases and V 2 bases, and 4 bases lay outside the gene matches. The CDR3 DNA follows: TGTGCCAGCAGTGAACGACTAGCGGGGGGAGGCAATGAGCAGTTCTTC. This encodes CASSERLAGGGNEQFF.

This chain uses TRBV7-2 with TRBJ1-2, with 8 bases fitting TRBD1. The V segment lost 4 bases and the J segment 7 bases; nucleotides outside the gene matches: 11. The CDR3 consists of 15 residues. CDR1 is SGHTA and CDR2 is FQGNSA in the germline V gene. The CDR3 DNA is TGTGCCAGCAGCTACCGAGGACAGGGTCAGGGTGGCTACACCTTC. This gives the protein CASSYRGQGQGGYTF.

The J gene is TRBJ2-5, the V gene TRBV18; 9 bases fit TRBD1. The germline CDR1 and CDR2 sequences are KGHSH and LQKENI. V shed 3 bases and J 4 bases; nucleotides not matched to a gene: 3. CDR3 length: 14 amino acids. CDR3 protein: CASSPGQGRETQYF. CDR3 nucleotide sequence: TGTGCCAGCTCACCGGGACAGGGTCGAGAGACCCAGTACTTC.